This entry lists 32 T cell receptor beta chains sequenced from one sample in a study of T cell changes during pregnancy in multiple sclerosis. TCRdb's copy holds only in-frame clones and misses some; the assay was immunoSEQ multiplex PCR. The table shows roughly 120,000 clones, with approximately 90% occurring only once. The input for sequencing was peripheral blood, taken in the third trimester of pregnancy. These receptors came from a female donor with multiple sclerosis, enrolled in a pregnancy study.

The rearrangement joins TRBV10-3 to TRBJ2-7, with a possible D match to TRBD2 (6 bases). The V end lost 4 bases, the J end lost 6 bases, and 7 bases lay between the germline ends. Per germline, CDR1 ENHRY and CDR2 SYGVKD. This CDR3 is 11 amino acids long. The CDR3 region is CAISARGEQYF. The CDR3 DNA reads as TGTGCCATCAGTGCGCGGGGCGAGCAGTACTTC.

The chain links TRBV13 to TRBJ2-2; 14 bases align to TRBD2. This CDR3 is built from 18 residues. V lost 5 bases, J lost 0 bases, and 5 bases stayed unmatched. Germline assignment: CDR1 PRHDT and CDR2 FYEKMQ (reference sequence). CDR3 in amino acids: CASSAGLAGASNTGELFF. CDR3 DNA: TGTGCCAGCAGCGCGGGACTAGCGGGGGCCTCGAACACCGGGGAGCTGTTTTTT. The full variable domain, completed using reference TRBV13 and TRBJ2-2, is AAGVIQSPRHLIKEKRETATLKCYPIPRHDTVYWYQQGPGQDPQFLISFYEKMQSDKGSIPDRFSAQQFSDYHSELNMSSLELGDSALYFCASSAGLAGASNTGELFFGEGSRLTVL.

The chain has TRBV5-1 and TRBJ2-2; 10 bases map to TRBD2. After removal of 4 bases from V and 0 bases from J, the junction contained 9 bases not matched to a gene. The CDR3 runs to 18 residues. Germline V gives CDR1 SGHRS, CDR2 YFSETQ. This chain's CDR3 is CASSIRELAGANTGELFF. For the CDR3, the DNA is TGCGCCAGCAGCATAAGGGAGCTAGCGGGGGCGAACACCGGGGAGCTGTTTTTT.

This sequence joins TRBV14 and TRBJ2-5; the D is unclear. V gave up 0 bases and J gave up 2 bases, with 7 bases separating them. Germline CDR1 SGHDN, CDR2 FVKESK. CDR3 length: 14 residues. The CDR3 region is CASSQESGQETQYF. The CDR3, as DNA: TGTGCCAGCAGCCAAGAGTCCGGGCAAGAGACCCAGTACTTC.

This clone came up once. The chain links TRBV10-3 to TRBJ2-1; 8 bases match TRBD1. CDR1 and CDR2 (germline): ENHRY, SYGVKD. Trimming removed 3 bases from V and 4 bases from J; junction bases left unmatched: 5. The CDR3 contains 15 residues. CDR3 coding DNA: TGTGCCATCAGTGAAGACAGGGGTCTGTACAATGAGCAGTTCTTC. Translating it yields CAISEDRGLYNEQFF.

The chain joins TRBV10-2 to TRBJ2-3, with a possible D match to TRBD1 (6 bases). V was trimmed by 8 bases and J by 1 base, leaving 13 bases between them. CDR1 is WSHSY, CDR2 SAAADI, per germline. This CDR3 region has 14 residues. CDR3 amino acids: CASAGTSGTDTQYF. CDR3 nucleotide sequence: TGCGCCAGCGCCGGGACATCGGGCACAGATACGCAGTATTTT.

V gene TRBV5-4 combines with J gene TRBJ1-4; TRBD1 matches 8 bases. From germline, CDR1 is SGHNT and CDR2 YYREEE (reference sequence). The length of the CDR3 is 14 residues. V lost 3 bases to trimming and J lost 7 bases; unmatched junction nucleotides: 5. CDR3 protein: CASSYGQGGEKLFF. CDR3 DNA sequence: TGTGCCAGCAGCTACGGACAGGGTGGTGAAAAACTGTTTTTT.

Only one count was recorded for this clone. CDR3 loop: CASSVVAGDPYEQYF. DNA for the CDR3: TGTGCCAGCAGTGTAGTGGCGGGGGACCCCTACGAGCAGTACTTC. This sequence joins TRBV6-5 and TRBJ2-7; TRBD2 agrees at 7 bases. The J segment lost 2 bases and the V segment lost 5 bases, leaving 9 bases of the junction unmatched. Germline-derived CDR1 and CDR2 are MNHEY and SVGAGI. The CDR3 covers 15 residues.

The chain recombines TRBV5-1 with TRBJ2-5; 10 positions match TRBD1. J lost 6 bases, V lost 0 bases, and 8 bases had no gene match. CDR1 is SGHRS and CDR2 is YFSETQ in the germline V gene. The CDR3 is made up of 16 amino acids. The CDR3, as DNA: TGCGCCAGCAGCTTGGGACAGGGGGCGCGTAGTCAGACCCAGTACTTC. This gives the protein CASSLGQGARSQTQYF.

The chain joins TRBV7-2 to TRBJ2-3, with D tentatively TRBD2 (5 bases). CDR1 and CDR2 (germline): SGHTA, FQGNSA. The V end was cut by 1 base, the J end by 2 bases, with 7 bases between. CDR3 length: 14 residues. In nucleotides, the CDR3 is TGTGCCAGCAGCTTAGAGCTAGCCACAGATACGCAGTATTTT. Its protein is CASSLELATDTQYF.

This clone has only one observation. The chain is built from TRBV21-1 and TRBJ2-5; the listed D gene, TRBD2, was not tested against the DNA. TRBV21-1 is a known pseudogene. The CDR3 runs to 10 residues. CDR3 coding DNA: TGTGCCGGGCAGCGGGAGACCCAGTACTTC. It codes for CAGQRETQYF.

The V gene is TRBV27, the J gene TRBJ2-7; TRBD2 aligns across 13 bases. The CDR3 runs 15 residues. Germline values: CDR1 MNHEY, CDR2 SMNVEV (reference sequence). Unmatched junction bases numbered 8, after V lost 5 bases and J lost 7 bases. The CDR3 reads CASSLTSGRAGEQYF. The DNA of the CDR3 is TGTGCCAGCAGTCTAACTAGCGGGAGGGCCGGTGAGCAGTACTTC.

The chain is built from TRBV7-9 and TRBJ2-6; TRBD1 matches at 7 bases. The germline CDR1 and CDR2 sequences are SEHNR and FQNEAQ (reference sequence). The CDR3 runs 17 residues. J gave up 1 base and V 3 bases, and 6 bases lay outside the gene matches. The CDR3 loop reads CASSFRDRGSGANVLTF. The CDR3 region has the DNA TGTGCCAGCAGCTTTCGGGACAGAGGGTCTGGGGCCAACGTCCTGACTTTC.

The J gene is TRBJ1-2, the V gene TRBV27; D not certain. The CDR3 runs to 19 residues. CDR1 is MNHEY and CDR2 is SMNVEV in the germline V gene (reference sequence). Trimming removed 5 bases at V and 1 base at J, with 26 bases between. The CDR3 region is CASSHLFDSRPWVNYGYTF. The CDR3 DNA reads TGTGCCAGCAGTCACCTCTTTGACTCGCGTCCGTGGGTTAACTATGGCTACACCTTC.

The rearrangement joins TRBV7-3 to TRBJ2-3, with 9 bases lining up with TRBD2. Germline loops: CDR1 SGHTA, CDR2 FQGTGA. This CDR3 region has 16 residues. J gave up 2 bases and V 1 base, and 4 bases lay outside the gene matches. The CDR3 loop reads CASSLNPSGTTDTQYF. CDR3 DNA: TGTGCCAGCAGCTTAAACCCTAGCGGGACCACAGATACGCAGTATTTT.

The chain recombines TRBV28 with TRBJ2-3; D possibly corresponds to TRBD2 (6 bases). Germline CDR1 is MDHEN and CDR2 is SYDVKM. There are 15 residues in the CDR3. Trimming pared 3 bases from V and 3 bases from J, leaving 13 bases between. The DNA of the CDR3 is TGTGCCAGCAGTTTTAGGGCTAGCGCTACAGATACGCAGTATTTT. It yields the protein CASSFRASATDTQYF.

The chain is built from TRBV30 and TRBJ2-2; D not resolved. Germline assignment: CDR1 GTSNPN and CDR2 SVGIG (reference sequence). Trimming stripped 1 base from V and 2 bases from J, with 2 bases between. The CDR3 extends over 12 amino acids. The CDR3 loop is CAWSANTGELFF. CDR3 nucleotide sequence: TGTGCCTGGAGTGCAAACACCGGGGAGCTGTTTTTT.

J is TRBJ2-6 and V is TRBV5-1, with 7 bases aligning to TRBD1. The CDR3 has 15 residues. Germline CDR1 SGHRS, CDR2 YFSETQ. V dropped 4 bases and J dropped 11; count of bases not matched to a gene: 12. The CDR3 sequence is CASSRLTGSSDVLTF. The CDR3 nucleotides are TGCGCCAGCAGCAGACTGACAGGGTCCTCCGACGTCCTGACTTTC.

This chain uses TRBV6-1 with TRBJ1-1; 12 bases line up with TRBD1. V shed 5 bases and J 7 bases; nucleotides not matched to a gene: 2. The CDR3 consists of 13 residues. Looked up from germline, CDR1 is MNHNS and CDR2 is SASEGT. The CDR3 region is CASSWDRGREAFF. As DNA, the CDR3 is TGTGCCAGCAGTTGGGACAGGGGGCGTGAAGCTTTCTTT.

V is TRBV27 and J is TRBJ2-2; D is perhaps TRBD2 (5 bases). Germline CDR1 MNHEY, CDR2 SMNVEV (reference sequence). The length of the CDR3 is 12 residues. Trimming left V 4 bases short and J 6 bases short, with 6 bases between. CDR3 amino acids: CASSWRAGELFF. In nucleotides, the CDR3 is TGTGCCAGCAGTTGGCGGGCCGGGGAGCTGTTTTTT.

V is TRBV30 and J is TRBJ2-3; a weak D match, TRBD2 (7 bases). Trimming stripped 8 bases from V and 1 base from J, with 16 bases between. The CDR3 contains 14 residues. Germline V lookup: CDR1 GTSNPN, CDR2 SVGIG (reference sequence). Written as DNA, the CDR3 is TGTGCCCGGTGGGGGGGCCCTGGCACAGATACGCAGTATTTT. Translated: CARWGGPGTDTQYF.

This sequence joins TRBV11-2 and TRBJ2-2; the match to TRBD2 covers 10 bases. The V and J ends lost 5 bases and 2 bases, in that order; junction bases with no gene match: 5. This CDR3 spans 16 amino acids. Germline CDR1 reads SGHAT; CDR2 reads FQNNGV. The CDR3 here is CASSLLAGANTGELFF. In nucleotides, the CDR3 is TGTGCCAGCAGCCTTCTAGCGGGGGCCAACACCGGGGAGCTGTTTTTT.

J is TRBJ1-1 and V is TRBV6-1; 9 bases match TRBD1. CDR1 is MNHNS, CDR2 SASEGT, per germline. V lost 4 bases, J lost 0 bases, and 6 bases stayed unmatched. The CDR3 spans 16 residues. The CDR3 DNA reads as TGTGCCAGCAGTGGCAGGACAGGGGCATTGAACACTGAAGCTTTCTTT. Its protein product is CASSGRTGALNTEAFF.

The chain has TRBV5-6 and TRBJ1-3; D gene unclear. The CDR3 sequence is 11 residues long. Trimming stripped 0 bases from V and 9 bases from J, with 4 bases between. Germline V gene sequence: CDR1 SGHDT, CDR2 YYEEEE. The CDR3, as DNA: TGTGCCAGCAGCTTGGGGGCCACCATATATTTT. The encoded protein is CASSLGATIYF.

The J gene is TRBJ2-3, the V gene TRBV29-1, with TRBD2 identical over 7 bases. V lost 7 bases to trimming and J lost 5 bases; unmatched junction nucleotides: 9. The CDR3 extends over 13 amino acids. Germline V gives CDR1 SQVTM, CDR2 ANQGSEA. The CDR3 DNA reads as TGCAGCGCCGGGGGACTACCTGGAGATACGCAGTATTTT. Amino acid sequence: CSAGGLPGDTQYF.

The chain recombines TRBV5-1 with TRBJ1-1; D is ambiguous. Trimming left V 0 bases short and J 10 bases short, with 7 bases between. Germline V gives CDR1 SGHRS, CDR2 YFSETQ. The CDR3 is 11 residues long. In DNA, the CDR3 is TGCGCCAGCAGCTTGGGAGAGGGAGCTTTCTTT. Residues: CASSLGEGAFF.

The CDR3 nucleotides are TGTGCCAGTAGTATAGGGAACAGGGAACGGCAGCCCCAGCATTTT. It encodes CASSIGNRERQPQHF. The V call is TRBV19, the J call TRBJ1-5, with D possibly matching TRBD1 (6 bases). This CDR3 spans 15 amino acids. Germline values: CDR1 LNHDA, CDR2 SQIVND (reference sequence). The V gene lost 1 base and the J gene lost 7 bases, with 14 bases spanning the gap.

The rearrangement links TRBV20-1 to TRBJ2-7; D is ambiguous. The CDR3 covers 11 residues. V lost 2 bases and J lost 9, with 11 bases in between. The germline V gene encodes CDR1 DFQATT and CDR2 SNEGSKA (reference sequence). Here the CDR3 reads CSARPPSGQYF. The CDR3 nucleotides read TGCAGTGCTAGACCCCCTAGTGGGCAGTACTTC.

The chain links TRBV6-5 to TRBJ1-6, with D possibly matching TRBD1 (6 bases). With 4 bases removed from V and 5 bases from J, the gap between germline ends came to 12 bases. The CDR3 consists of 15 residues. Germline lookup yields CDR1 MNHEY and CDR2 SVGAGI. The CDR3 DNA reads as TGTGCCAGCAGTTTGGGACAAAGAGATAATTCACCCCTCCACTTT. Translation gives CASSLGQRDNSPLHF.

To note about this clone: Its ends do not fully match the called genes, so a read error is possible. J is TRBJ2-1 and V is TRBV2; 7 bases line up with TRBD2. There are 15 residues in the CDR3. Per the germline V gene, CDR1 is SNHLY and CDR2 is FYNNEI. CDR3 nucleotides: TGTGCCAGCAGCGAAGGGGCGGGGGTTTACAATGAGCAGTTCTTC. This gives the protein CASSEGAGVYNEQFF.

This chain uses TRBV19 with TRBJ1-1; D possibly corresponds to TRBD1 (5 bases). CDR1 and CDR2 from the germline V gene are LNHDA and SQIVND (reference sequence). This CDR3 contains 15 residues. The ends were cut back, 2 bases at V and 5 bases at J, with 15 bases in the middle. The CDR3 protein is CASSISSRGWTEAFF. CDR3 coding DNA: TGTGCCAGTAGTATATCCTCTAGGGGCTGGACTGAAGCTTTCTTT. Supplemented by reference TRBV19 and TRBJ1-1, the full variable domain reads DGGITQSPKYLFRKEGQNVTLSCEQNLNHDAMYWYRQDPGQGLRLIYYSQIVNDFQKGDIAEGYSVSREKKESFPLTVTSAQKNPTAFYLCASSISSRGWTEAFFGQGTRLTVV.

V usage is TRBV13 and J usage is TRBJ2-4; 10 nucleotides align to TRBD1. The CDR3 is made up of 13 amino acids. Germline V CDR1 and CDR2: PRHDT, FYEKMQ (reference sequence). V lost 5 bases, J lost 5 bases, and 0 bases stayed unmatched. The CDR3: CASSGTGENIQYF. CDR3 in DNA: TGTGCCAGCAGCGGGACAGGGGAAAACATTCAGTACTTC.